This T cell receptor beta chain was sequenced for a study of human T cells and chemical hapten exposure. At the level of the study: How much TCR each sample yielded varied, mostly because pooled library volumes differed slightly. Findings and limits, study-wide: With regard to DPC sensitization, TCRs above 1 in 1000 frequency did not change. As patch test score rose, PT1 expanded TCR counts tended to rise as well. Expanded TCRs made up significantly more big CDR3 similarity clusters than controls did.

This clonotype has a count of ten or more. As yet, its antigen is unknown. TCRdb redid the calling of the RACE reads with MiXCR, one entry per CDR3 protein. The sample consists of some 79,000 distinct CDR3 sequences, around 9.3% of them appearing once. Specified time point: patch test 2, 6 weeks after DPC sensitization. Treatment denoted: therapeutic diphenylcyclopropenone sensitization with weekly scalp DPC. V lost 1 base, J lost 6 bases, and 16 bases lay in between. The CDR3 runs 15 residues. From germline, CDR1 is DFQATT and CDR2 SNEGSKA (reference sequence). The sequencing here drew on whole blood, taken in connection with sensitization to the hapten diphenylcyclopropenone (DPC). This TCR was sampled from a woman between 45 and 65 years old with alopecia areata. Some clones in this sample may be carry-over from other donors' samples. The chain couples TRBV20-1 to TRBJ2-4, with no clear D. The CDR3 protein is CSARALASSGNIQYF. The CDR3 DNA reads TGCAGTGCTAGAGCCCTGGCCAGCTCCGGAAACATTCAGTACTTC.